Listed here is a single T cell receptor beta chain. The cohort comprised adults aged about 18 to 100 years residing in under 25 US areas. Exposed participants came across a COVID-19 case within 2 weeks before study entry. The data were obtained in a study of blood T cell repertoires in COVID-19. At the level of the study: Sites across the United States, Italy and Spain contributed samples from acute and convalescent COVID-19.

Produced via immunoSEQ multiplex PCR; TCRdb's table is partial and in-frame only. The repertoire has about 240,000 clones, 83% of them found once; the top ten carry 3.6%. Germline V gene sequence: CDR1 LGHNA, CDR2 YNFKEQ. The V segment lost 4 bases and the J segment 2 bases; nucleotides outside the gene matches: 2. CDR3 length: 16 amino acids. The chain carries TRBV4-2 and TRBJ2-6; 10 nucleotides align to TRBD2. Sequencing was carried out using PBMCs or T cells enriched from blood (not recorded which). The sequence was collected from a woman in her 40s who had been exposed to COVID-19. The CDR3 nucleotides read TGTGCCAGCAGCCTGGGACTAGCGACTGGGGCCAACGTCCTGACTTTC. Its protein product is CASSLGLATGANVLTF.